This T cell receptor (beta chain) was recovered during a study of blood T cell repertoires in COVID-19. Study summary: COVID-19 samples from acute and convalescent phases originated in the United States, Italy and Spain. The cDNA or gDNA used as material had been derived from T cells, B-cell-depleted T cells, or PBMCs.

Original processing methods: Reference gene primer amplification in the assay estimated nucleated cell counts. Libraries were prepared by immunoSEQ multiplex PCR; TCRdb keeps only in-frame clonotypes and omits some of them. V and J calls and clone size are as listed in that table; D and trimming were resolved from the DNA. The sample records some 26,000 clones, around 88% being singletons. The CDR3 sequence is 14 residues long. J was trimmed by 7 bases and V by 4 bases; bases with no gene match: 5. Germline V gene data show CDR1 as SEHNR and CDR2 as FQNEAQ (reference sequence). The receptor comes from a human donor with active COVID-19. The donor label of this sample is uncertain. The chain combines TRBV7-9 with TRBJ1-4; 8 bases line up with TRBD1. The sequenced sample was peripheral blood. CDR3 nucleotide sequence: TGTGCCAGCAGCTCAGACAGGGGTATTGAAAAACTGTTTTTT. Translation gives CASSSDRGIEKLFF.